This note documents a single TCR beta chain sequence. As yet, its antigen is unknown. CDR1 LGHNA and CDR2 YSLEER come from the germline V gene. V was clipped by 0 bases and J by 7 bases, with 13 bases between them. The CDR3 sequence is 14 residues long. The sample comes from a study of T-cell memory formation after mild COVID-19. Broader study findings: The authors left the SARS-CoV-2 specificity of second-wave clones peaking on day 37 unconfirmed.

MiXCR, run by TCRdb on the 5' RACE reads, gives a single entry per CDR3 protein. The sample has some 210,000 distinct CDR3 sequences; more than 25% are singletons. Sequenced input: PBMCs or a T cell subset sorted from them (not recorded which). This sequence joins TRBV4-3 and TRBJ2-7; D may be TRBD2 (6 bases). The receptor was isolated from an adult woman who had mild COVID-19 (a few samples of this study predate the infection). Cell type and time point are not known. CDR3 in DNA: TGCGCCAGCAGCCAAGATATGGGACTCATGGAGCAGTACTTC. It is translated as CASSQDMGLMEQYF.